Here is one TCR beta chain with its context. Its antigen is not identified. Gene labels here are mouse ones. The read ends 1 residue early relative to the CDR3; the germline J gene fills the gap. TCRbeta CDR3 was sequenced at survey depth with template counts. Repertoires were generated with immunoSEQ multiplex PCR, while TCRdb's copy carries only in-frame clones and drops some. The sample contains more than 4,500 clones, approximately 47% of which appear only once. The sample is drawn from a study of tissue T cells after allogeneic stem cell transplantation. Study findings and constraints: The patient cohort was small and clinically heterogeneous, with limited sampling depth. Few T cell clones were shared across patients, but motif clusters showed tissue-specific shared signatures.

The CDR3 has 13 residues. Germline values: CDR1 NNHNN, CDR2 SYGAGS (reference sequence). Trimming removed 1 base at V and 1 base at J, with 5 bases between. Described time point: mouse harvest day 7 after allogeneic transplant. Mouse grafts combined 10^7 T-cell-depleted bone marrow cells with 10^6 splenic CD5+ T cells. Mice had MHC-mismatched B6 into BALB/c GVHD, sampled day 7 or 14. Material: gut tissue. The clonotype originates from a female BALB/c mouse given C57BL/6 T cells with graft-versus-host disease after an allogeneic hematopoietic cell transplant. V gene TRBV13-2 combines with J gene TRBJ1-2; D remains ambiguous. CDR3 sequence reads: CASGDPKNSDYTF. The sequenced CDR3 bases are TGTGCCAGCGGTGATCCGAAAAACTCCGACTACACC.